Listed below are T cell receptor beta chains from one sample, sequenced in a study of T cell clonotyping in hematopoietic cell transplantation. Generated by immunoSEQ multiplex PCR, the TCRdb table keeps only in-frame clones and is missing some. The sample yields 70,000 or so clones, roughly 94% seen once. Material: peripheral blood mononuclear cells. These receptors originate from a man aged 50 or older in good health. Some clones in this sample may be carry-over from other donors' samples. CDR3s include the opening cysteine and the closing phenylalanine or tryptophan. Fields, in order: J gene, V gene, clone size, D gene, CDR3 protein, CDR3 DNA. The D gene is left open where the match is weak. Size tells how often a clone was seen (once, few, many) or the class of an expanded clone, and some rows leave it out.

>TRBJ1-2|TRBV6-5|once|-
CASSSTGTVGYGYTF
TGTGCCAGCAGCTCCACAGGGACTGTAGGCTATGGCTACACCTTC
>TRBJ2-7|TRBV7-2|-|-
CASRSAATGNYEQYF
TGTGCCAGCAGGTCGGCAGCAACCGGAAACTACGAGCAGTACTTC
>TRBJ1-2|TRBV6-5|-|TRBD1
CASSLNPGQASGGYTF
TGTGCCAGCAGTTTGAACCCGGGACAGGCATCGGGTGGCTACACCTTC
>TRBJ2-1|TRBV5-6|-|TRBD1
CASSLAGAGGSGEQFF
TGTGCCAGCAGCTTGGCCGGGGCAGGGGGCAGCGGTGAGCAGTTCTTC
>TRBJ1-6|TRBV28|-|-
CASSDLNPPGRGLFIANSPLHF
TGTGCCAGCAGCGACCTCAACCCGCCGGGACGGGGACTCTTTATAGCTAATTCACCCCTCCACTTT
>TRBJ2-2|TRBV5-8|few|-
CASIPRGWGHSNTGELFF
TGTGCCAGCATCCCCCGTGGGTGGGGACACTCGAACACCGGGGAGCTGTTTTTT
>TRBJ2-3|TRBV28|-|TRBD2
CASSFPGLAGDADTQYF
TGTGCCAGCAGTTTCCCCGGACTAGCGGGAGACGCAGATACGCAGTATTTT
>TRBJ2-5|TRBV29-1|-|-
CSGGTEETQYF
TGCAGCGGCGGGACAGAAGAGACCCAGTACTTC
>TRBJ1-4|TRBV27|-|-
CASSPLVKREKLFF
TGTGCCAGCAGTCCGTTAGTGAAGAGGGAAAAACTGTTTTTT
>TRBJ1-4|TRBV4-1|-|TRBD1
CASRRTGGSEKLFF
TGCGCCAGCAGGAGAACAGGGGGAAGTGAAAAACTGTTTTTT
>TRBJ2-2|TRBV6-6|-|TRBD1
CASSYPQGANTGELFF
TGTGCCAGCAGTTACCCACAGGGGGCGAACACCGGGGAGCTGTTTTTT